This entry concerns a single T cell receptor (beta chain). CDR3 length: 19 residues. The V and J ends lost 0 bases and 4 bases, in that order; junction bases with no gene match: 6. Germline lookup yields CDR1 WNHNN and CDR2 SYGVQD (reference sequence). This sample was taken from a study of shared T cell receptors in the human thymus. Data came from immunoSEQ multiplex PCR; TCRdb stores just in-frame clones and leaves some out. This sample has 500,000 to 550,000 clones, with about 80% found just once. The same data also went into a second study, on human thymus T cells. This second study notes: Thymic samples were excised during corrective heart operations.

This clonotype was sampled from a boy under three years old with a congenital heart defect. V usage is TRBV10-1 and J usage is TRBJ2-2; 15 bases agree with TRBD2. Material for sequencing was thymocytes. The CDR3 coding sequence is TGCGCCAGCAGTGAGTCGTGGACTAGCGGGAGGGAGGTCACCGGGGAGCTGTTTTTT. Translated, it gives CASSESWTSGREVTGELFF.